What follows is one TCR beta chain and its context. This CDR3 spans 13 amino acids. Trimming took 8 bases from V and 5 from J, leaving 16 bases between them. Looked up from germline, CDR1 is MNHEY and CDR2 is SMNVEV (reference sequence). The data belong to a study of shared clonotypes between healthy human individuals. The overall study: Per-donor plates numbered three CD4 naive, three CD4 memory, two CD8 naive and one CD8 memory.

Cells designated naive CD8 were CD45RO-negative and were positively selected for CCR7, with terminally differentiated effector memory CD45RA+ cells excluded. Per the study methods: ImmunoSEQ sequences covered only the junction and lacked quality scores; filtering therefore differed. Using immunoSEQ multiplex PCR, the repertoire was profiled, and TCRdb retains in-frame clones only, with some absent. V and J calls and clone size are given by that table; D and trimming were obtained from the DNA. The sample lists millions of clones; about 95% were seen once. The V and J genes are TRBV27 and TRBJ2-7; tentatively, D is TRBD1 (6 bases). Sequenced sample: naive CD8+ T cells sorted from blood. The receptor comes from a man between 18 and 35 years old in good health. DNA of the CDR3: TGTGCCAGCGGGTGGGGGCAGGGAAACGAGCAGTACTTC. It specifies CASGWGQGNEQYF.